The 13 T cell receptor beta chains reported below all come from one sample, sequenced in a study of T cell responses to AZD1222 COVID-19 vaccine. TCRdb keeps only in-frame clones here, not all; method: immunoSEQ multiplex PCR. The repertoire holds over 95,000 clones, with roughly 92% as singletons. Sequenced material: peripheral blood, taken 28 days after the second AZD1222 dose. These receptors were collected from an adult who received the AZD1222 COVID-19 vaccine.

The V and J genes are TRBV11-2 and TRBJ2-5; D ambiguous. Per the germline V gene, CDR1 is SGHAT and CDR2 is FQNNGV. There are 14 residues in the CDR3. Trimming took off 3 bases at V and 5 bases at J, with 13 bases between the two ends. The DNA of the CDR3 is TGTGCCAGCAGCTTGGCCGTCCGGCTTGAGACCCAGTACTTC. Its translation: CASSLAVRLETQYF.

The chain employs TRBV5-4 and TRBJ2-5; TRBD2 aligns across 8 bases. The CDR3 extends over 15 amino acids. Looked up from germline, CDR1 is SGHNT and CDR2 is YYREEE (reference sequence). V shed 1 base and J 2 bases; nucleotides not matched to a gene: 4. DNA for the CDR3: TGTGCCAGCAGCTTGCTAGCGGGCGCTCAAGAGACCCAGTACTTC. It specifies CASSLLAGAQETQYF. The whole variable domain, filled in from reference TRBV5-4 and TRBJ2-5, reads ETGVTQSPTHLIKTRGQQVTLRCSSQSGHNTVSWYQQALGQGPQFIFQYYREEENGRGNFPPRFSGLQFPNYSSELNVNALELDDSALYLCASSLLAGAQETQYFGPGTRLLVL.

The chain recombines TRBV3-1 (or the pseudogene TRBV3-2) with TRBJ2-5; possible D gene TRBD2, 5 bases. The V and J ends lost 1 base and 4 bases respectively, with 10 bases between them. Germline CDR1 and CDR2: LGHDT and YNNKEL (reference sequence). The CDR3 is 14 residues long. The CDR3 region is CASSQALVRETQYF. As DNA, the CDR3 is TGTGCCAGCAGCCAAGCACTAGTTCGAGAGACCCAGTACTTC.

This clone appeared a single time. Distinct nucleotide sequences in the sample also encode this CDR3. The rearrangement links TRBV18 to TRBJ2-5; D unclear. This CDR3 spans 12 amino acids. Between the trimmed V and J ends, which lost 6 bases and 0 bases, there was a span of 5 bases. Germline lookup yields CDR1 KGHSH and CDR2 LQKENI. As DNA, the CDR3 is TGTGCCAGCTCCCGAGACCAAGAGACCCAGTACTTC. It codes for CASSRDQETQYF. Supplemented by reference TRBV18 and TRBJ2-5, the full variable domain reads NAGVMQNPRHLVRRRGQEARLRCSPMKGHSHVYWYRQLPEEGLKFMVYLQKENIIDESGMPKERFSAEFPKEGPSILRIQQVVRGDSAAYFCASSRDQETQYFGPGTRLLVL.

The chain links TRBV30 to TRBJ2-7; D gene ambiguous. The V and J ends lost 2 bases and 1 base respectively, with 18 bases between them. The CDR3 consists of 16 residues. The germline gives CDR1 GTSNPN, CDR2 SVGIG (reference sequence). CDR3 bases: TGTGCCTGGAGTCACACCAGTCCCATTCCTTCCTACGAGCAGTACTTC. Translating it yields CAWSHTSPIPSYEQYF.

This chain joins TRBV27 and TRBJ2-2; the D call may be TRBD1 or TRBD2 (5 bases each). V shed 2 bases and J shed 7 bases, with 11 bases lying between them. The CDR3 totals 14 residues. The germline gives CDR1 MNHEY, CDR2 SMNVEV (reference sequence). The CDR3 protein is CASSLDGAVGELFF. CDR3 nucleotides: TGTGCCAGCAGTTTAGACGGGGCGGTCGGGGAGCTGTTTTTT.

The chain is built from TRBV6-4 and TRBJ1-2, with 9 bases identical to TRBD1. The CDR3 is made up of 13 amino acids. In germline, CDR1 is MRHNA, CDR2 SNTAGT. The J segment lost 11 bases and the V segment lost 2 bases, leaving 6 bases of the junction unmatched. CDR3 nucleotides: TGTGCCAGCAGTGACGGGGGACAGGGTGAATACACCTTC. Amino acid sequence: CASSDGGQGEYTF.

The chain uses TRBV5-1 and TRBJ1-1, with TRBD1 matching 9 bases. Trimming cost V 6 bases and J 1 base; bases outside gene matches: 1. This CDR3 is 13 amino acids long. Germline CDR1 SGHRS, CDR2 YFSETQ. The CDR3 nucleotides are TGCGCCAGCAAGGGACAGGGGAACACTGAAGCTTTCTTT. This encodes CASKGQGNTEAFF.

The chain combines TRBV2 with TRBJ2-1; 9 bases agree with TRBD2. CDR3 length equals 12 residues. Per the germline V gene, CDR1 is SNHLY and CDR2 is FYNNEI. Unmatched junction bases numbered 7, after V lost 7 bases and J lost 12 bases. The CDR3 DNA sequence: TGTGCCAGCATCTCGACTAGCGGTCTGCAGTTCTTC. This codes for CASISTSGLQFF.

The chain is built from TRBV27 and TRBJ1-6; 9 bases map to TRBD1. The CDR3 spans 16 residues. Trimming removed 6 bases from V and 9 bases from J; junction bases left unmatched: 12. In germline, CDR1 is MNHEY, CDR2 SMNVEV (reference sequence). The CDR3 here is CASRPSPGTGSSPLHF. CDR3 sequence (DNA): TGTGCCAGCAGACCGTCGCCCGGGACAGGGTCTTCACCCCTCCACTTT.

V gene TRBV11-2 combines with J gene TRBJ2-1; 13 bases agree with TRBD2. The trim removed 3 bases at V and 7 bases at J, leaving 3 bases unmatched. The CDR3 has 15 residues. Germline V lookup: CDR1 SGHAT, CDR2 FQNNGV. Here the CDR3 DNA reads TGTGCCAGCAGCTTCCGGACTAGCGGGAGTAATGAGCAGTTCTTC. It specifies CASSFRTSGSNEQFF. The whole variable domain, remainder taken from reference TRBV11-2 and TRBJ2-1, is EAGVAQSPRYKIIEKRQSVAFWCNPISGHATLYWYQQILGQGPKLLIQFQNNGVVDDSQLPKDRFSAERLKGVDSTLKIQPAKLEDSAVYLCASSFRTSGSNEQFFGPGTRLTVL.

The chain joins TRBV30 to TRBJ2-2, with D perhaps TRBD2 (5 bases). CDR1 and CDR2 (germline): GTSNPN, SVGIG (reference sequence). The CDR3 has 14 amino acids. With 0 bases removed from V and 5 bases from J, the gap between germline ends came to 10 bases. The CDR3 region is CAWSVQRLTGELFF. The CDR3 nucleotides read TGTGCCTGGAGTGTACAGCGGCTAACCGGGGAGCTGTTTTTT.

The V and J genes are TRBV9 and TRBJ2-6, with 8 bases matching TRBD1. V shed 3 bases, J shed 4 bases, and the junction held 6 bases outside the gene matches. The CDR3 is made up of 16 amino acids. Germline values: CDR1 SGDLS, CDR2 YYNGEE. Here the CDR3 reads CASSGDRNPGANVLTF. For the CDR3, the DNA is TGTGCCAGCAGCGGGGACAGGAACCCCGGGGCCAACGTCCTGACTTTC.